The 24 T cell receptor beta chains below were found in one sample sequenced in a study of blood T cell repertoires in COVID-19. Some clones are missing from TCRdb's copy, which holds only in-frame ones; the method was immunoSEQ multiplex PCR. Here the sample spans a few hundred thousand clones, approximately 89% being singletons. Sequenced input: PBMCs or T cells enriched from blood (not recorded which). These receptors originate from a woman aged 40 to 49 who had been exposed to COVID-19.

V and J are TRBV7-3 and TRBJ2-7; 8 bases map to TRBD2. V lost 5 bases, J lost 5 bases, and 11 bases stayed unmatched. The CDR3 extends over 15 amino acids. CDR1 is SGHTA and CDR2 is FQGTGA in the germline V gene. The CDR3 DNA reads TGTGCCAGCAGCCCCGGGGGGCGGGGGGTCCACGAGCAGTACTTC. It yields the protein CASSPGGRGVHEQYF.

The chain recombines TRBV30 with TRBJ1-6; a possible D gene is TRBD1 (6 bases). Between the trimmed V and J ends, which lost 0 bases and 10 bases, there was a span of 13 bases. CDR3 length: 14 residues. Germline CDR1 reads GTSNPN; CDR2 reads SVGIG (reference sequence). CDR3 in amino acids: CAWSVLNRESPLHF. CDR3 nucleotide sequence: TGTGCCTGGAGTGTTCTTAACAGGGAGTCACCCCTCCACTTT.

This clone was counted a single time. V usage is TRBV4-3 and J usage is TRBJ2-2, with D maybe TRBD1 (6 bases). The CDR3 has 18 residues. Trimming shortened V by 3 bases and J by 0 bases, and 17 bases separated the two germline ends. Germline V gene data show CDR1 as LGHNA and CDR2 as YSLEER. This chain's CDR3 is CASSHPTSGVPNTGELFF. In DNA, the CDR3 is TGCGCCAGCAGCCACCCCACTTCAGGGGTCCCGAACACCGGGGAGCTGTTTTTT.

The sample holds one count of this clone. The DNA for the CDR3 is TGTGCCAGCATGACAGGGGGATATGGCTACACCTTC. Its translation: CASMTGGYGYTF. The rearrangement joins TRBV27 to TRBJ1-2, with 9 bases aligning to TRBD1. Germline V lookup: CDR1 MNHEY, CDR2 SMNVEV (reference sequence). This CDR3 is built from 12 residues. The trim removed 7 bases at V and 5 bases at J, leaving 2 bases unmatched.

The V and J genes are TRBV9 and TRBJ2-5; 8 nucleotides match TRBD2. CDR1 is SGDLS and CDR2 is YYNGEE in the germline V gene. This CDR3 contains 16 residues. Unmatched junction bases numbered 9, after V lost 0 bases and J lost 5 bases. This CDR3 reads CASSVGAGGFRETQYF. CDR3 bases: TGTGCCAGCAGCGTAGGGGCGGGGGGCTTCAGGGAGACCCAGTACTTC.

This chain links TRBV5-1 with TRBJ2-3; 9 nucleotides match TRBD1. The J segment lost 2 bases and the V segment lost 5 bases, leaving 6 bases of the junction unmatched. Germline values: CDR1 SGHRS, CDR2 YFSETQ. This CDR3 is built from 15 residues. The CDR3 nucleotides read TGCGCCAGCAGGGCCGGGACAGGGATCACAGATACGCAGTATTTT. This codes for CASRAGTGITDTQYF.

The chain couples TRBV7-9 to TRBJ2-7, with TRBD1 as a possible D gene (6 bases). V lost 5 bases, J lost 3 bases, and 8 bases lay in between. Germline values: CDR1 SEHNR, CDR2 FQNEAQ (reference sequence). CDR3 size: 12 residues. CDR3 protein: CASSQGGYEQYV. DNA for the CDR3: TGTGCCAGCAGCCAAGGGGGCTACGAGCAGTACGTC.

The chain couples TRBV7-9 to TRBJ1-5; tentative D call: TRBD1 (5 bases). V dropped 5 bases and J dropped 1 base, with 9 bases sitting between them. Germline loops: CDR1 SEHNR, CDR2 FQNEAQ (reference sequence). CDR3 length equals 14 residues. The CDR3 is CASSVDTSNQPQHF. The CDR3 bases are TGTGCCAGCAGCGTGGACACCAGCAATCAGCCCCAGCATTTT.

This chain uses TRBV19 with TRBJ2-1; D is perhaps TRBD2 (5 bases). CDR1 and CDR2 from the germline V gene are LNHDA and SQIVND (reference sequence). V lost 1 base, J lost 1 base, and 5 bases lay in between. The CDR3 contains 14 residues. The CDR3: CASSIGTSYNEQFF. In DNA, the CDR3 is TGTGCCAGTAGTATAGGGACTTCCTACAATGAGCAGTTCTTC.

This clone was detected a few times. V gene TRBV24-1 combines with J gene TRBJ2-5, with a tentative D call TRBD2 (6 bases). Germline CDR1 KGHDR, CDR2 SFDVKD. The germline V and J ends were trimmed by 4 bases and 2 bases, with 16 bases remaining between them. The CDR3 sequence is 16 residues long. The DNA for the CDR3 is TGTGCCACCAGTGACAACCTCGCGGGGAGGCAAGAGACCCAGTACTTC. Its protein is CATSDNLAGRQETQYF.

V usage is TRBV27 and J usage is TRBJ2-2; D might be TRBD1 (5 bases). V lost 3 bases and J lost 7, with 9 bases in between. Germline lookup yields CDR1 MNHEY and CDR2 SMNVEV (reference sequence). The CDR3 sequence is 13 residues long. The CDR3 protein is CASSFTGGGELFF. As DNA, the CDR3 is TGTGCCAGCAGTTTCACAGGTGGCGGGGAGCTGTTTTTT.

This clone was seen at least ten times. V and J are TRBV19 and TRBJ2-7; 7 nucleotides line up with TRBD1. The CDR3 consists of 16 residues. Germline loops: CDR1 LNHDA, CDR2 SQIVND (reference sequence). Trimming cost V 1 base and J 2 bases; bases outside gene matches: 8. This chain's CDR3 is CASSIAPTGLTYEQYF. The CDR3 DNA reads TGTGCCAGTAGTATAGCCCCGACAGGGCTTACCTACGAGCAGTACTTC.

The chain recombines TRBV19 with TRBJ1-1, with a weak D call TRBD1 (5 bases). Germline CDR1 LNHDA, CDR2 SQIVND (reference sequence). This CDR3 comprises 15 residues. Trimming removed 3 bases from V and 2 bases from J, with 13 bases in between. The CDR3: CASSMTTGRNTEAFF. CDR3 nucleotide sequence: TGTGCCAGTAGTATGACCACAGGCCGTAACACTGAAGCTTTCTTT.

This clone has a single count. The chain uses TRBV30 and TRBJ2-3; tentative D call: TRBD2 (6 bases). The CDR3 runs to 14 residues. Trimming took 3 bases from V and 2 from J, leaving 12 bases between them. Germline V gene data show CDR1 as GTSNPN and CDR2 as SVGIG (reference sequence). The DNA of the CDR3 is TGTGCCTGGAGCTTAGGAGGGAACACAGATACGCAGTATTTT. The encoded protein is CAWSLGGNTDTQYF.

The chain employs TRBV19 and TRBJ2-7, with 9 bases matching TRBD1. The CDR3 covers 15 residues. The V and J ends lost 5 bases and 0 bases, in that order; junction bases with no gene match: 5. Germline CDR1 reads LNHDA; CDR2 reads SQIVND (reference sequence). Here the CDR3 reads CASSAGTGSSYEQYV. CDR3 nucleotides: TGTGCCAGTAGTGCGGGGACAGGGAGCTCCTACGAGCAGTACGTC.

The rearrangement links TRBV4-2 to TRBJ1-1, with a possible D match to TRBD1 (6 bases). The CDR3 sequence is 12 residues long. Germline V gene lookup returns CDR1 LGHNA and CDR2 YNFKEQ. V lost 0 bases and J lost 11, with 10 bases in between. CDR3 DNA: TGTGCCAGCAGCCAAGAGGACAGTGGCGCTTTCTTT. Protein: CASSQEDSGAFF.

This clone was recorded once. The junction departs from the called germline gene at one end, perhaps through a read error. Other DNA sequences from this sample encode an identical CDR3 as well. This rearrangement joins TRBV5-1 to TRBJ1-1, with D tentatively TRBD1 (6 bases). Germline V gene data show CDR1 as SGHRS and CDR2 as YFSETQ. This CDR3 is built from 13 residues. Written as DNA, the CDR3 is TGTGCCAGCAGCTTGGGGGGCGGAACTGAAGCTTTCTTT. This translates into CASSLGGGTEAFF.

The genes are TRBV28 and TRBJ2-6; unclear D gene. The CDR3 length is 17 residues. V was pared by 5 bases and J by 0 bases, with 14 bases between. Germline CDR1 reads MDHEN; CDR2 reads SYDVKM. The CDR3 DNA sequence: TGTGCCAGCAGTCCCTACTCCGCGTACTCTGGGGCCAACGTCCTGACTTTC. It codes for CASSPYSAYSGANVLTF.

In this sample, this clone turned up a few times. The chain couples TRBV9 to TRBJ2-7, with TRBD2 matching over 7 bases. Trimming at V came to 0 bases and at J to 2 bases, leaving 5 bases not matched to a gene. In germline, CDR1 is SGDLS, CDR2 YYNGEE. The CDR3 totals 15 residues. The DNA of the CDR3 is TGTGCCAGCAGCGTAGAGCCTAGCGGCACCTACGAGCAGTACTTC. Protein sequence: CASSVEPSGTYEQYF.

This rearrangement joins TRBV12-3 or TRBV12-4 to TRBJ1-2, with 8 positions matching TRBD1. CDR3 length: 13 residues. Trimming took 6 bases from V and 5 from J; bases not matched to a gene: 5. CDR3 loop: CASRRQGIYGYTF. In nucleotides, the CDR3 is TGTGCCAGCAGGAGACAGGGGATTTATGGCTACACCTTC.

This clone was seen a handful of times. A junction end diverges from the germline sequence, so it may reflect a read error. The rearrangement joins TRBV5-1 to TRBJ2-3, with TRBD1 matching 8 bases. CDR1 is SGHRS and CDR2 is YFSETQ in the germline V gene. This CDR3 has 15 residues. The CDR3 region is CASSLATGGRDTQYF. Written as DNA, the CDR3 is TGTGCCAGCAGCTTGGCCACAGGGGGGCGAGATACGCAGTATTTT.

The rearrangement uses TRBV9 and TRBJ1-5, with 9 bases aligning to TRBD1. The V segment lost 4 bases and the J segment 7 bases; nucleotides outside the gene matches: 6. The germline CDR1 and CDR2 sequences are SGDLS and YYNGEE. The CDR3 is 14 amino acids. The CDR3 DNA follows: TGTGCCAGCAGCCGGACAGGGGTGTTGCAGCCCCAGCATTTT. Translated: CASSRTGVLQPQHF.

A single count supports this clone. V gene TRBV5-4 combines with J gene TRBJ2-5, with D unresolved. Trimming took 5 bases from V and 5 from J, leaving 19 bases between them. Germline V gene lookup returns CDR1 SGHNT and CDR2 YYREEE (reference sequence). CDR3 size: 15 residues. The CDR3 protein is CASSFEARNRETQYF. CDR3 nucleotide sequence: TGTGCCAGCAGTTTCGAAGCCCGAAACCGGGAGACCCAGTACTTC.

CDR3 sequence (DNA): TGTGCCAGCAGCAGGGGGATGGACGAGCAGTACTTC. It yields the protein CASSRGMDEQYF. V gene TRBV6-5 combines with J gene TRBJ2-7, with TRBD1 matching 7 bases. The CDR3 has 12 residues. CDR1 is MNHEY and CDR2 is SVGAGI in the germline V gene. Trimming cost V 6 bases and J 5 bases; bases outside gene matches: 4.